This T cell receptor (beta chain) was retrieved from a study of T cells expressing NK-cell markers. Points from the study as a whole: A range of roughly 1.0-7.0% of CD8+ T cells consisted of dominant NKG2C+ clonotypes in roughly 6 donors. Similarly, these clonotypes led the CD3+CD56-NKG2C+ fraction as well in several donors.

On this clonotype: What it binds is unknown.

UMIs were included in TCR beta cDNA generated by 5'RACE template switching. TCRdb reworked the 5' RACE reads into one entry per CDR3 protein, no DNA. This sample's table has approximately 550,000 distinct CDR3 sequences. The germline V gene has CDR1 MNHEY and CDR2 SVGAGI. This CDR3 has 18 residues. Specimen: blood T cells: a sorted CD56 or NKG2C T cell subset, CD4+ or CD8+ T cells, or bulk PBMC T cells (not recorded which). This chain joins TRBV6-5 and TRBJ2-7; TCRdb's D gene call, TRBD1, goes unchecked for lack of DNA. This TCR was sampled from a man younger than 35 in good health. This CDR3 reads CASSYSSAGGKISYEQYF.